Presented here are 21 T cell receptor beta chains from one specimen sequenced in a study of PD-L1 blockade in urothelial cancer. The assay was immunoSEQ multiplex PCR, and TCRdb's table has in-frame clones only and misses some. The repertoire includes some 76,000 clones, around 90% of them detected once, and roughly 3.2% sits in the top ten. The source was PBMCs, collected around atezolizumab (anti-PD-L1) treatment. All receptors derive from a man between 60 and 75 years old with urothelial cancer.

V and J are TRBV14 and TRBJ2-2; TRBD1 is a possible D gene (5 bases). This CDR3 is 14 amino acids long. V was shortened by 4 bases and J by 4 bases, with 10 bases between the two germline ends. Per germline, CDR1 SGHDN and CDR2 FVKESK. The CDR3 DNA reads as TGTGCCAGCAGCCTACAACAGGTCACCGGGGAGCTGTTTTTT. Its translation is CASSLQQVTGELFF.

The CDR3 reads CASNGQLFTEAFF. The CDR3 region has the DNA TGCGCCAGCAATGGACAGTTATTTACTGAAGCTTTCTTT. The genes are TRBV10-2 and TRBJ1-1; a possible D gene is TRBD1 (6 bases). The germline CDR1 and CDR2 sequences are WSHSY and SAAADI. Trimming shortened V by 7 bases and J by 5 bases, and 14 bases separated the two germline ends. This CDR3 spans 13 amino acids.

This clone has a handful of counts. V gene TRBV25-1 combines with J gene TRBJ1-2, with 7 bases that match TRBD1. Germline trimming cut 9 bases from V and 8 bases from J; bases unmatched to any gene: 6. The CDR3 is 11 amino acids. The germline gives CDR1 MGHDK, CDR2 SYGVNS. The CDR3 is CASGGGGGYTF. DNA for the CDR3: TGTGCCAGTGGCGGAGGGGGCGGCTACACCTTC.

This chain uses TRBV20-1 with TRBJ2-2, with D perhaps matching TRBD2 (6 bases). Between the trimmed V and J ends, which lost 5 bases and 6 bases, there was a span of 7 bases. CDR3 length equals 11 residues. The germline CDR1 and CDR2 sequences are DFQATT and SNEGSKA (reference sequence). CDR3 nucleotides: TGCAGTGCTCGGGAGTCCGGGGAGCTGTTTTTT. This encodes CSARESGELFF.

The chain recombines TRBV6-4 with TRBJ2-3, with D hard to call. Germline CDR1 is MRHNA and CDR2 is SNTAGT. Trimming removed 5 bases from V and 2 bases from J, with 14 bases in between. The CDR3 has 15 residues. CDR3 sequence reads: CASSPGVASTDTQYF. CDR3 bases: TGTGCCAGCAGTCCCGGAGTGGCGTCCACAGATACGCAGTATTTT.

The chain has TRBV5-1 and TRBJ2-3, with 8 nucleotides matching TRBD2. Trimming at V came to 3 bases and at J to 2 bases, leaving 5 bases not matched to a gene. The CDR3 contains 15 residues. Germline V gene lookup returns CDR1 SGHRS and CDR2 YFSETQ. The CDR3 sequence is CASSSSTSATDTQYF. CDR3 nucleotide sequence: TGCGCCAGCAGCTCCTCGACTAGCGCCACAGATACGCAGTATTTT.

The chain recombines TRBV6-5 with TRBJ1-2; maybe TRBD1 (6 bases). The length of the CDR3 is 15 residues. With 2 bases removed from V and 3 bases from J, the gap between germline ends came to 13 bases. Germline V gene data show CDR1 as MNHEY and CDR2 as SVGAGI. The CDR3 DNA sequence: TGTGCCAGCAGTTACGGCGGGGGGCCAGACTATGGCTACACCTTC. It encodes CASSYGGGPDYGYTF.

The chain has TRBV7-9 and TRBJ1-4; 11 bases line up with TRBD1. Trimming removed 3 bases from V and 0 bases from J; junction bases left unmatched: 0. This CDR3 has 16 residues. Germline CDR1 is SEHNR and CDR2 is FQNEAQ (reference sequence). CDR3 nucleotides: TGTGCCAGCAGCTTGGGACAGGGGGCAACTAATGAAAAACTGTTTTTT. Protein product: CASSLGQGATNEKLFF.

In nucleotides, the CDR3 is TGTGCCATCAGTTCCACGGGAAATGAGCAGTTCTTC. This gives the protein CAISSTGNEQFF. The V and J genes are TRBV10-3 and TRBJ2-1; D possibly corresponds to TRBD2 (5 bases). Trimming took 5 bases from V and 7 from J, leaving 9 bases between them. Looked up from germline, CDR1 is ENHRY and CDR2 is SYGVKD. CDR3 size: 12 residues.

This clone has just one count. CDR3 in DNA: TGTGCCAGCAGCCAAGGGACTAGCGGGAAGTATGAGCAGTTCTTC. Translated, it gives CASSQGTSGKYEQFF. The genes are TRBV7-9 and TRBJ2-1; 13 nucleotides agree with TRBD2. There are 15 residues in the CDR3. V was pared by 5 bases and J by 8 bases, with 6 bases of the junction left unmatched. The germline V gene encodes CDR1 SEHNR and CDR2 FQNEAQ (reference sequence).

V usage is TRBV7-2 and J usage is TRBJ2-1, with TRBD2 identical over 11 bases. Germline CDR1 reads SGHTA; CDR2 reads FQGNSA. V was clipped by 2 bases and J by 3 bases; unmatched bases: 3. The CDR3 runs to 16 residues. The CDR3 spells CASSLIAGGIYNEQFF. The CDR3 DNA reads TGTGCCAGCAGCTTAATAGCGGGAGGGATCTACAATGAGCAGTTCTTC.

The chain recombines TRBV7-9 with TRBJ2-7; perhaps TRBD2 as D (6 bases). Between the trimmed V and J ends, which lost 5 bases and 0 bases, there was a span of 17 bases. Germline values: CDR1 SEHNR, CDR2 FQNEAQ (reference sequence). The CDR3 length is 16 residues. This chain's CDR3 is CASSPNSGGSSYEQYF. CDR3 in DNA: TGTGCCAGCAGCCCAAATAGCGGAGGAAGCTCCTACGAGCAGTACTTC.

V gene TRBV7-2 combines with J gene TRBJ2-3, with TRBD2 as a possible D gene (5 bases). The V end was cut by 10 bases, the J end by 2 bases, with 13 bases between. The length of the CDR3 is 13 residues. From germline, CDR1 is SGHTA and CDR2 FQGNSA. The DNA of the CDR3 is TGTGCCACTACTAGGTATACCACAGATACGCAGTATTTT. It is translated as CATTRYTTDTQYF.

The chain couples TRBV30 to TRBJ1-1; the D is unclear. Trimming stripped 0 bases from V and 3 bases from J, with 8 bases between. The germline V gene has CDR1 GTSNPN and CDR2 SVGIG (reference sequence). The CDR3 length is 13 residues. Here the CDR3 reads CAWSVAAYTEAFF. CDR3 sequence (DNA): TGTGCCTGGAGTGTAGCGGCCTACACTGAAGCTTTCTTT.

The V gene is TRBV19, the J gene TRBJ1-5, with 9 nucleotides matching TRBD1. Trimming removed 5 bases from V and 3 bases from J; junction bases left unmatched: 11. This CDR3 spans 17 amino acids. The germline V gene encodes CDR1 LNHDA and CDR2 SQIVND (reference sequence). The CDR3 DNA reads TGTGCCAGTAGTGCCGGGACAGGGTACGGGAACAATCAGCCCCAGCATTTT. This translates into CASSAGTGYGNNQPQHF.

The rearrangement links TRBV5-1 to TRBJ1-5, with D maybe TRBD1 (6 bases). Germline V gives CDR1 SGHRS, CDR2 YFSETQ. Trimming cost V 4 bases and J 0 bases, with 11 bases left between them. The CDR3 has 15 residues. The CDR3 DNA reads as TGCGCCAGCAGCGTGACAGGTGATAGCAATCAGCCCCAGCATTTT. Its protein is CASSVTGDSNQPQHF.

This clone was counted once. The V call is TRBV2, the J call TRBJ1-1; a weak D match, TRBD1 (5 bases). Germline V gene sequence: CDR1 SNHLY, CDR2 FYNNEI. Trimming cost V 3 bases and J 10 bases, with 18 bases left between them. This CDR3 is built from 14 residues. This CDR3 is CASSEILWGVGAFF. The CDR3 coding sequence is TGTGCCAGCAGTGAGATTCTTTGGGGGGTAGGAGCTTTCTTT.

The chain uses TRBV5-4 and TRBJ2-5; 11 bases are a match to TRBD2. The junction had 4 bases not matched to a gene; V was cut back by 4 bases and J by 5 bases. This CDR3 has 14 residues. Germline CDR1 reads SGHNT; CDR2 reads YYREEE (reference sequence). CDR3 in DNA: TGTGCCAGCAGCACGACTAGCGGGGAGGAGACCCAGTACTTC. Residues: CASSTTSGEETQYF. Drawing the rest from reference TRBV5-4 and TRBJ2-5, the complete variable domain is ETGVTQSPTHLIKTRGQQVTLRCSSQSGHNTVSWYQQALGQGPQFIFQYYREEENGRGNFPPRFSGLQFPNYSSELNVNALELDDSALYLCASSTTSGEETQYFGPGTRLLVL.

The V gene is TRBV6-1, the J gene TRBJ2-5, with D uncertain. With 4 bases removed from V and 1 base from J, the gap between germline ends came to 7 bases. CDR1 and CDR2 from the germline V gene are MNHNS and SASEGT. This CDR3 spans 13 amino acids. The CDR3 region is CASSVYSQETQYF. CDR3 DNA: TGTGCCAGCAGTGTTTACAGCCAAGAGACCCAGTACTTC.

J is TRBJ2-1 and V is TRBV9; 7 bases line up with TRBD1. The trim removed 1 base at V and 0 bases at J, leaving 1 base unmatched. Germline V gives CDR1 SGDLS, CDR2 YYNGEE. The CDR3 runs 15 residues. The CDR3 sequence is CASSVRDSSYNEQFF. The CDR3 DNA is TGTGCCAGCAGCGTACGGGACAGCTCCTACAATGAGCAGTTCTTC.

The J gene is TRBJ2-1, the V gene TRBV30, with TRBD2 identical over 8 bases. CDR1 is GTSNPN and CDR2 is SVGIG in the germline V gene (reference sequence). The CDR3 is made up of 14 amino acids. Unmatched junction bases numbered 9, after V lost 1 base and J lost 10 bases. The CDR3 is CAWSAGSGVVEQFF. The CDR3 DNA is TGTGCCTGGAGTGCGGGTAGCGGGGTGGTCGAGCAGTTCTTC.